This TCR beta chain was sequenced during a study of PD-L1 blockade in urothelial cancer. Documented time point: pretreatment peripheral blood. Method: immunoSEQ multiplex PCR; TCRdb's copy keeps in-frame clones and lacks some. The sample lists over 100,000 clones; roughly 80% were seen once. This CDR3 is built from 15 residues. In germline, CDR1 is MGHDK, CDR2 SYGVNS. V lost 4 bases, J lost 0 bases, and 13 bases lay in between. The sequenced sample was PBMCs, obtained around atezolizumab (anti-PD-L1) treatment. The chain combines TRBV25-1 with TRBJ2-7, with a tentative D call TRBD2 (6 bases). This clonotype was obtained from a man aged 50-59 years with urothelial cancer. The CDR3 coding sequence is TGTGCCAGCAGTGGGAGCGGGCGCTTCTCCTACGAGCAGTACTTC. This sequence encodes CASSGSGRFSYEQYF.